This T cell receptor beta chain was obtained from a study of Ad26.COV2.S vaccination and SARS-CoV-2 variants (TCRdb year 2021). In the study overall: Donors in the vaccine arm were drawn from COV1001, a multicentre, randomized, double-blind, placebo-controlled phase I-IIa trial testing Ad26.COV2.S in healthy adults. The TCR-sequenced set comprised about 32 samples: approximately 20 Ad26.COV2.S vaccine recipients, 5 placebo recipients and 8 SARS-CoV-2 convalescent individuals. Blinding of investigators to trial group allocation was maintained during experiments and outcome assessment. Trial participants were randomized into five groups of five, in which low-dose or high-dose Ad26.COV2.S was given once or twice, or placebo was given on both occasions. Dosing of Ad26.COV2.S was intramuscular, at either 5x10^10 or 1x10^11 viral particles, delivered as one shot or as two shots spaced 56 days apart. Sequencing of the TCRbeta repertoire served to evaluate the specificity and breadth of SARS-CoV-2-reactive T cell receptors following Ad26.COV2.S vaccination. Results and caveats for the whole study, not just this receptor: After vaccination, substantial breadth of spike-specific CD8+ and CD4+ T cell responses was reported. Vaccine and placebo recipients had comparable non-spike TCR breadth, which fits with the vaccine containing only spike. The study was not powered to compare responses between vaccine doses or regimens. The authors noted that total T cell responses may have been underestimated by the TCR breadth and depth analyses. Ad26.COV2.S recipients had higher spike-specific TCR breadth than placebo recipients (P = 0.0014).

TCRbeta CDR3 regions were sequenced with the immunoSEQ Assay. After extraction, genomic DNA underwent amplification by bias-controlled multiplex PCR, followed by high-throughput sequencing. Under the source paper's analysis protocol: To quantify the absolute abundance of every unique TCRbeta CDR3 region, sequences were collapsed and filtered. Usable DNA was measured by amplifying reference genes present in all nucleated cells, and TCRbeta template counts were normalized to that usable DNA to estimate T cell fraction. Repertoire TCRs were annotated as SARS-CoV-2-specific by exact matching of V gene, CDR3 amino acid sequence and J gene to a known reactive TCR set. The reference SARS-CoV-2 TCR set was derived from MIRA and filtered for enrichment in COVID-19-positive ImmuneCODE repertoires, a step that removed public or cross-reactive TCRs. Based on the MIRA antigens, annotated TCRs were further analysed at the level of specific ORF or position within ORF. Breadth was defined as annotated unique rearrangements over total unique productive rearrangements; depth was the summed frequency of those rearrangements. Two-sided Wilcoxon rank-sum tests were used to compare TCR breadth between groups. In TCRdb, the immuneACCESS table is reduced to in-frame sequences with V and J assigned. These tables do not hold every clone; where another copy was compared, an unresolved V gene accounts for under half, and the others remain unexplained. For V, J and clone size, that table is used; D and trimming come from the DNA. The sample table holds 350,000 to 500,000 clones, of which roughly 90% were seen once. 3.6% of the sample belongs to the ten largest clones.

Looking up the germline V gene yields CDR1 KGHSH and CDR2 LQKENI. Trimming costs V 5 bases and J 2 bases, and their ends lie 9 bases apart. The cysteine opens and the phenylalanine closes a CDR3 of 14 amino acids. Here the CDR3 DNA is all that survives: 42 bases in frame from base 1. Notes on this clone: Its antigen remains unidentified. Base qualities were left out, and no much larger clone turns up one base away.

The treatment or condition label for this specimen denotes: over 15 received Ad26.COV2.S at low or high dose, single or two shots; about 5 received placebo; per-sample allocation not given. For vaccine and placebo recipients, the sequenced repertoires came from samples collected on day 63 after the first injection. Between 29 July and 7 August 2020, Cohort 1b enrolled 25 adults aged 18-55 years at one site in Boston, USA. Ad26.COV2.S consisted of a replication-incompetent adenovirus type 26 vector by which a prefusion-stabilized SARS-CoV-2 spike protein from the original Wuhan strain was expressed.

This TCR was sampled from a person between 18 and 65 years old who received the Ad26.COV2.S COVID-19 vaccine or a placebo. The specimen comprised peripheral blood, sampled in a trial of Ad26.COV2.S vaccine versus placebo. The sequence joins TRBV18 to TRBJ2-2; the D gene lacks a confident call. The DNA sequence is given as TGTGCCAGCTCAGCCAGAGGTAACACCGGGGAGCTGTTTTTT. Translated, it reads CASSARGNTGELFF.